Listed below are T cell receptor beta chains from one sample, sequenced in a study of blood T cell repertoires in COVID-19. Using immunoSEQ multiplex PCR, the repertoire was profiled, and TCRdb retains in-frame clones only, with some absent. The sample gives approximately 100,000 clones, about 85% of which show up once; 2.1% is in the top ten. The sample was peripheral blood. These receptors originate from a human donor in a cohort sampled during active COVID-19. CDR3s include the opening cysteine and the closing phenylalanine or tryptophan.

V gene	CDR3 protein
TRBV6-6	CASSVLGTGYETQYF
TRBV9	CASSPSRGSQGPVEKLFF
TRBV7-2	CASSLGGELGPLHF
TRBV30	CAWSVLRTGAYEQYF
TRBV29-1	CSAWTGSTQYF
TRBV19	CASSIFVSGNQPQHF
TRBV5-8	CASSKMTGTLYGYTF
TRBV4-2	CASSQEAISYNEQFF
TRBV5-1	CASSLAQANTEAFF
TRBV5-5	CASSSQYSGYQETQYF
TRBV28	CASSRGDRSNEKLFF
TRBV7-6	CASSATGMNTEAFF
TRBV11-3	CASSPSPSSYEQYF
TRBV7-3	CASRTAGTGNTEAFF
TRBV7-9	CASSWGTSSYNEQFF
TRBV6-5	CASSYLIRVGANVLTF